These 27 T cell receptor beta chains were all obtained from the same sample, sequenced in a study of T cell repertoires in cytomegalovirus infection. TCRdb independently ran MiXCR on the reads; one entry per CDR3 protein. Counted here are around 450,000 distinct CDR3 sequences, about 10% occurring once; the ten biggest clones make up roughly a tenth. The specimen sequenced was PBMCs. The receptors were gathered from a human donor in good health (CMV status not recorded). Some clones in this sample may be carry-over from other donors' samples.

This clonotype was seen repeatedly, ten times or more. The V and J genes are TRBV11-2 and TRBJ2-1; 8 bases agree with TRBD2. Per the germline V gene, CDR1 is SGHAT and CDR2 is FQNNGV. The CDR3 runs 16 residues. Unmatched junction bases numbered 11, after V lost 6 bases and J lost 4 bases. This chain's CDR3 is CASRQPLREGYNEQFF. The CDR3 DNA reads TGTGCCAGCAGACAACCGCTCCGGGAGGGTTACAATGAGCAGTTCTTC.

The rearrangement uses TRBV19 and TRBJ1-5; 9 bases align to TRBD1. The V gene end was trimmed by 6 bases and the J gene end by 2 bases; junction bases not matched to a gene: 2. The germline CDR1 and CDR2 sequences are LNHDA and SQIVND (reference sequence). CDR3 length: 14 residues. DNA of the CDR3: TGTGCCAGTAGGCGACAGGGGGGCAATCAGCCCCAGCATTTT. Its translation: CASRRQGGNQPQHF.

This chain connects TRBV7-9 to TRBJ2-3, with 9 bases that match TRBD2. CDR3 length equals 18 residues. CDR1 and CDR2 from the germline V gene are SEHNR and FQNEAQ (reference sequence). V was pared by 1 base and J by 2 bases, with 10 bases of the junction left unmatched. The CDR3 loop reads CASSLGRLAGKPTDTQYF. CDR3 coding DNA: TGTGCCAGCAGCTTAGGCCGTCTAGCGGGGAAACCCACAGATACGCAGTATTTT.

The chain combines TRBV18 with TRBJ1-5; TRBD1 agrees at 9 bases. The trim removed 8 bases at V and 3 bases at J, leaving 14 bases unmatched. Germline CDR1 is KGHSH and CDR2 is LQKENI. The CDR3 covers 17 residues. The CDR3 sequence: CASRTGTGTGYNQPQHF. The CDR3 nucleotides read TGTGCCAGCCGCACCGGGACAGGGACGGGATACAATCAGCCCCAGCATTTT.

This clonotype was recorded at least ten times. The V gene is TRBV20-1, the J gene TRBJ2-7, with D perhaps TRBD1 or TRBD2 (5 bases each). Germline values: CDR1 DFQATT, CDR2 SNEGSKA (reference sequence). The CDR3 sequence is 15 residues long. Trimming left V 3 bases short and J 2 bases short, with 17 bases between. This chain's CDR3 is CSARKPGTQPYEQYF. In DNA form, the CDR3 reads TGCAGTGCTAGGAAACCCGGGACGCAACCCTACGAGCAGTACTTC.

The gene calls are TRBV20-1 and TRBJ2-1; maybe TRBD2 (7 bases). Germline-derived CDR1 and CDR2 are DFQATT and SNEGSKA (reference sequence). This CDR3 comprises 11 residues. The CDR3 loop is CSGGRFREQFF. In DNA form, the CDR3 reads TGCAGCGGGGGGCGGTTTCGAGAGCAGTTCTTC.

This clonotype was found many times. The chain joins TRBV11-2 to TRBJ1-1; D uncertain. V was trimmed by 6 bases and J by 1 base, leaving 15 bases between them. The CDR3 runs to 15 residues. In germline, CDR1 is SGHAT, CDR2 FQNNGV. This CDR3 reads CASRLARTGNTEAFF. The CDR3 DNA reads TGTGCCAGCAGATTGGCTCGGACGGGGAACACTGAAGCTTTCTTT.

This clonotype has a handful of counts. The CDR3 DNA follows: TGCAGTGCTAGGGAAGGAAACACAGATACGCAGTATTTT. Amino acids: CSAREGNTDTQYF. The V gene is TRBV20-1, the J gene TRBJ2-3, with D hard to call. Germline-derived CDR1 and CDR2 are DFQATT and SNEGSKA (reference sequence). The CDR3 length is 13 residues. V was shortened by 3 bases and J by 2 bases, with 9 bases between the two germline ends.

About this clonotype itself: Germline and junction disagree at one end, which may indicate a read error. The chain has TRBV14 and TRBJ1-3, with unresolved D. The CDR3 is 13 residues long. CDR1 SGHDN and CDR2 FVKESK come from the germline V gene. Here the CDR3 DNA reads TGTGCCAGCAGCCCCCCAGGCGGAACCACCATATATTTT. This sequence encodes CASSPPGGTTIYF.

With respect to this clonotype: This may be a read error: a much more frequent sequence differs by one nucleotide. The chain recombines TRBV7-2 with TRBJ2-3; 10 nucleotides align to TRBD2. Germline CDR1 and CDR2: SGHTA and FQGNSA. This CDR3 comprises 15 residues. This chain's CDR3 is CGSSPTSGSTDTQYF. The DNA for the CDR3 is TGTGGCAGCAGCCCGACTAGCGGGAGCACAGATACGCAGTATTTT.

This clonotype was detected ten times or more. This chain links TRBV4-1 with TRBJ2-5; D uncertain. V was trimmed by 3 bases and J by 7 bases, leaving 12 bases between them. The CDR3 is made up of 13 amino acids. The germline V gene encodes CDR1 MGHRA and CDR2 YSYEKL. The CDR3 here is CASSQSGPGTQYF. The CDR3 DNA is TGCGCCAGCAGCCAGTCCGGGCCTGGGACCCAGTACTTC.

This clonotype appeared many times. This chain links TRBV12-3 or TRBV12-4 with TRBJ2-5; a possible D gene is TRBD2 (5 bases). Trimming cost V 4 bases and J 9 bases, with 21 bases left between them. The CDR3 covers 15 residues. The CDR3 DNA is TGTGCCAGCAGTTCATCTCCTGAGTCGCGGGTGGCCCAGTACTTC. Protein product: CASSSSPESRVAQYF.

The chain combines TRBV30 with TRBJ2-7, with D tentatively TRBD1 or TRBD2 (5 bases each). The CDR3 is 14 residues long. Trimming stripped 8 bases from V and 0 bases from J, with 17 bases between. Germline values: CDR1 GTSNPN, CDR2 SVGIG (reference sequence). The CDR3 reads CAGDPRLDSYEQYF. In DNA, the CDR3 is TGTGCCGGGGACCCCCGACTGGACTCCTACGAGCAGTACTTC. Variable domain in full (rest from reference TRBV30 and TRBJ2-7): SQTIHQWPATLVQPVGSPLSLECTVEGTSNPNLYWYRQAAGRGLQLLFYSVGIGQISSEVPQNLSASRPQDRQFILSSKKLLLSDSGFYLCAGDPRLDSYEQYFGPGTRLTVT.

CDR3 amino acids: CASSVGGLSGANVLTF. The CDR3 DNA sequence: TGTGCCAGCAGCGTTGGGGGCCTTTCTGGGGCCAACGTCCTGACTTTC. V usage is TRBV5-6 and J usage is TRBJ2-6; possibly TRBD1 for D (6 bases). The V end lost 4 bases, the J end lost 1 base, and 12 bases lay between the germline ends. The CDR3 is 16 amino acids. CDR1 is SGHDT and CDR2 is YYEEEE in the germline V gene. Full variable domain (rest looked up from reference TRBV5-6 and TRBJ2-6): DAGVTQSPTHLIKTRGQQVTLRCSPKSGHDTVSWYQQALGQGPQFIFQYYEEEERQRGNFPDRFSGHQFPNYSSELNVNALLLGDSALYLCASSVGGLSGANVLTFGAGSRLTVL.

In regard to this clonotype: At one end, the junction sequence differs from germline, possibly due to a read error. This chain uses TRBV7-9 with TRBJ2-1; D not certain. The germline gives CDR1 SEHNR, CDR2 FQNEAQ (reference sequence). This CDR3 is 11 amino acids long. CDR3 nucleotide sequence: TGTGCCACCAGCAATGGGAATGAGCAGTTCTTC. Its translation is CATSNGNEQFF.

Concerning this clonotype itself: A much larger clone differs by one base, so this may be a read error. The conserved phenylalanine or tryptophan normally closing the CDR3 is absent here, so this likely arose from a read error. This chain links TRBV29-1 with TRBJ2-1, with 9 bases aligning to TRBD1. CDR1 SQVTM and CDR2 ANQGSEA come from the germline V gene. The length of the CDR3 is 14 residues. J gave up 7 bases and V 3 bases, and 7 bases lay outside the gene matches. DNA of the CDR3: TGCAGCGTTGAGGAGGACAGGGGTGGGAATGAGCAGTTCCTC. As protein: CSVEEDRGGNEQFL.

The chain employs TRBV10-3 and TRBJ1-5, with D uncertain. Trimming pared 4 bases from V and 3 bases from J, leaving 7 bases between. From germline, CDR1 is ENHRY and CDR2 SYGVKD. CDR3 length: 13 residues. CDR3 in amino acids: CAISGNSNQPQHF. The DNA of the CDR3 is TGTGCCATCAGTGGGAATTCCAATCAGCCCCAGCATTTT.

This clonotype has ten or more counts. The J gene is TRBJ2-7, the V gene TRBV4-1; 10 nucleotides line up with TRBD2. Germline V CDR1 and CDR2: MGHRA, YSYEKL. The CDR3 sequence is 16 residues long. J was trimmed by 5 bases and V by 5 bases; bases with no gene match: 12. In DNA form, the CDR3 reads TGCGCCAGCAGCTCCGGGGGACTAGCGTTCAAAAACGAGCAGTACTTC. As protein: CASSSGGLAFKNEQYF.

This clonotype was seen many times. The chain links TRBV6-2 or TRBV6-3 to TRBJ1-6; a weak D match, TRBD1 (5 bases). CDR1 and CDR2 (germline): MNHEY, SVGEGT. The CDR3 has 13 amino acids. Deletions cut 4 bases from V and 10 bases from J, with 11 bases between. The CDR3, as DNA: TGTGCCAGCAGTTTAACCGGGACCTCACCCCTCCACTTT. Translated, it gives CASSLTGTSPLHF.

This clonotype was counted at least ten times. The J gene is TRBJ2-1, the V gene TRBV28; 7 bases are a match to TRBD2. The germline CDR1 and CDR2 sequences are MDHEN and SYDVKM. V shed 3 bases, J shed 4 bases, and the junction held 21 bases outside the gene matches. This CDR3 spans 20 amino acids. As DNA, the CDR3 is TGTGCCAGCAGTTTCCGGGACGTATTAACGGTGGCTAGCGGATACAATGAGCAGTTCTTC. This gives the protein CASSFRDVLTVASGYNEQFF.

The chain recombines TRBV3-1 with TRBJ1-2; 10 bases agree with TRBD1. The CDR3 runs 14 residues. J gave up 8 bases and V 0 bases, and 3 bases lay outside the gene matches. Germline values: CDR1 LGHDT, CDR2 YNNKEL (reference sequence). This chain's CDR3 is CASSQEGTGDGYTF. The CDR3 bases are TGTGCCAGCAGCCAAGAAGGGACAGGGGACGGCTACACCTTC.

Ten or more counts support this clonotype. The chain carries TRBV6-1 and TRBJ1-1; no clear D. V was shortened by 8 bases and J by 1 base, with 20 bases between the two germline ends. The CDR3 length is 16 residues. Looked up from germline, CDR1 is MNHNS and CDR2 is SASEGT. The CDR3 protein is CASDLKRAAPNTEAFF. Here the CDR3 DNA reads TGTGCCAGCGACCTTAAGCGGGCGGCCCCGAACACTGAAGCTTTCTTT.

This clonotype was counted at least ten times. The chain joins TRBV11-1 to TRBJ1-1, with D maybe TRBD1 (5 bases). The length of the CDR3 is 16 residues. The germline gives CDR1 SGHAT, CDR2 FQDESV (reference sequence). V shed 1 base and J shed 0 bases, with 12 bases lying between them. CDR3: CASSLGGSVMNTEAFF. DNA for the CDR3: TGTGCCAGCAGCTTAGGGGGCAGCGTCATGAACACTGAAGCTTTCTTT.

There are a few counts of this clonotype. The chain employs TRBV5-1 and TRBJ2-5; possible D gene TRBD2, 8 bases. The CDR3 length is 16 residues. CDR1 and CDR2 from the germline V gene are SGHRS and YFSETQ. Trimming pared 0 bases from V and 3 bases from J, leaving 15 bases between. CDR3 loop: CASSLVGRGQEETQYF. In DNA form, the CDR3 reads TGCGCCAGCAGCTTGGTCGGGAGGGGGCAAGAAGAGACCCAGTACTTC.

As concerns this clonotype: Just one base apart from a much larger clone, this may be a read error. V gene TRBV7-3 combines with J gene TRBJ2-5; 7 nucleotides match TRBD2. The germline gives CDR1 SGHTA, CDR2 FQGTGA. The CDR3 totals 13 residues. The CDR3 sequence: CVSSLGGEETQYF. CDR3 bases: TGTGTCAGCAGCTTGGGAGGGGAAGAGACCCAGTACTTC.

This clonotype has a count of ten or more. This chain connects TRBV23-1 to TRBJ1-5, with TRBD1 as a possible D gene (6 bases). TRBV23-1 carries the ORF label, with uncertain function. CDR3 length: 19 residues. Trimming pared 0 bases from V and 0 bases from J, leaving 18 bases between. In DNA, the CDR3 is TGCGCCAGCAGTCAATCGAGCGGGGGGGGCCAGGATAGCAATCAGCCCCAGCATTTT. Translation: CASSQSSGGGQDSNQPQHF.

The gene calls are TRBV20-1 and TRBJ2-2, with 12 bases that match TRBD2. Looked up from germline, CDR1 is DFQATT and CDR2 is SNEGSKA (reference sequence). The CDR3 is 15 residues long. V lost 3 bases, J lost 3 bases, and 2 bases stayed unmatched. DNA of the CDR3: TGCAGTGCTAGTACTAGCGGGGGGTACACCGGGGAGCTGTTTTTT. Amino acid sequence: CSASTSGGYTGELFF.